A selection of T cell receptor beta chains follows, all from one sample in a study of post-analysis software for immune sequencing data. TCRdb processed the PCR reads anew with MiXCR; each CDR3 protein has one entry. The table records a few hundred thousand distinct CDR3 sequences, about a third of them present only once. The sequenced sample consisted of blood. Source of these receptors: a girl aged 2 to 17 with multiple sclerosis. Each CDR3 is given with its conserved first and last residue. A D gene is named only where the DNA matches it firmly. Expanded clones are given a class, and other clones once, few, many or no size at all.

CAGSYSGQEGNEQFF,TGTGCCGGCAGTTACTCGGGACAGGAAGGGAATGAGCAGTTCTTC,TRBV6-5,few,TRBJ2-1,TRBD1
CSASRDNSGNTIYF,TGCAGTGCTAGCCGGGACAACTCTGGAAACACCATATATTTT,TRBV20-1,NA,TRBJ1-3,NA
CASSVNREVSGYTF,TGTGCCAGCAGTGTAAACAGGGAAGTCTCTGGCTACACCTTC,TRBV2,few,TRBJ1-2,NA
CSARDRGLETQYF,TGCAGTGCTAGAGACAGGGGGTTAGAGACCCAGTACTTC,TRBV20-1,few,TRBJ2-5,TRBD1
CASSQGASSTEAFF,TGCGCCAGCTCACAGGGGGCATCTAGCACTGAAGCTTTCTTT,TRBV5-1,NA,TRBJ1-1,TRBD1
CASSVLGSDEQYF,TGTGCCAGCAGCGTGCTGGGATCTGACGAGCAGTACTTC,TRBV9,few,TRBJ2-7,NA
CASLPKRRADTQYF,TGTGCCAGCCTTCCCAAGCGTAGGGCAGATACGCAGTATTTT,TRBV12-3/TRBV12-4,few,TRBJ2-3,NA
CASSQDAMGGYGYTF,TGTGCCAGCAGCCAAGATGCGATGGGGGGATATGGCTACACCTTC,TRBV3-1,NA,TRBJ1-2,NA
CASSPLWASTDTQYF,TGCGCCAGCAGCCCCCTGTGGGCTAGCACAGATACGCAGTATTTT,TRBV5-1,few,TRBJ2-3,NA
CAIREEGDRETQYF,TGTGCCATCAGGGAGGAGGGGGACAGGGAGACCCAGTACTTC,TRBV10-3,NA,TRBJ2-5,TRBD1
CSARPPGTQGTYEQYF,TGCAGTGCTAGACCCCCTGGAACACAGGGGACCTACGAGCAGTACTTC,TRBV20-1,NA,TRBJ2-7,TRBD1
CASSQEGWGSLGANVLTF,TGTGCCAGCAGCCAAGAGGGGTGGGGCAGCCTTGGGGCCAACGTCCTGACTTTC,TRBV14,few,TRBJ2-6,NA
CASSRNTAGTDTQYF,TGTGCTAGCAGCCGAAACACCGCGGGGACAGATACGCAGTATTTT,TRBV7-7,NA,TRBJ2-3,NA
CASSPLTSGSYNGQFF,TGTGCCAGCAGCCCCCTGACTAGCGGGTCCTACAATGGGCAGTTCTTC,TRBV5-5,NA,TRBJ2-1,TRBD2
CASLQGPINYGYTF,TGTGCCAGCCTTCAGGGGCCTATTAACTATGGCTACACCTTC,TRBV7-2,NA,TRBJ1-2,NA
CASSYSKASGTQYF,TGTGCCAGCAGTTACTCGAAAGCTTCTGGGACCCAGTACTTC,TRBV6-5,NA,TRBJ2-5,NA
CASSSPVTAYNEQFF,TGCGCCAGCAGCTCACCAGTAACGGCTTACAATGAGCAGTTCTTC,TRBV5-1,NA,TRBJ2-1,NA
CASSLPSSPPTSGGPYEQYF,TGTGCCAGCAGCTTACCGTCCTCCCCCCCTACTAGCGGGGGGCCCTACGAGCAGTACTTC,TRBV7-7,NA,TRBJ2-7,TRBD2
CSALDRVRYGYTF,TGCAGTGCTCTGGACAGGGTGCGCTATGGCTACACCTTC,TRBV20-1,few,TRBJ1-2,TRBD1
CSVERGERTDTQYF,TGCAGCGTTGAACGGGGGGAGCGGACAGATACGCAGTATTTT,TRBV29-1,many,TRBJ2-3,TRBD2
CASSPQGQKLNTEAFF,TGTGCCAGCAGCCCCCAGGGACAGAAATTGAACACTGAAGCTTTCTTT,TRBV7-9,few,TRBJ1-1,TRBD1
CASSAGQRETQYF,TGTGCCAGCAGTGCGGGACAGAGGGAGACCCAGTACTTC,TRBV25-1,few,TRBJ2-5,TRBD1
CASTEDRGFSSYNEQFF,TGTGCCAGCACCGAGGACAGGGGATTTTCCTCCTACAATGAGCAGTTCTTC,TRBV12-3/TRBV12-4,NA,TRBJ2-1,TRBD1
CSVVSSYNEQFF,TGCAGCGTTGTTAGCTCCTACAATGAGCAGTTCTTC,TRBV29-1,NA,TRBJ2-1,NA
CASSYKFPEQYF,TGTGCCAGCAGTTACAAGTTCCCCGAGCAGTACTTC,TRBV6-6,NA,TRBJ2-7,NA
CASSQGGFEQFF,TGTGCCAGCAGCCAGGGGGGTTTTGAGCAGTTCTTC,TRBV7-2,few,TRBJ2-1,NA